This TCR beta chain was sequenced in a study of T cell responses to AZD1222 COVID-19 vaccine. At the level of the study: Second doses that came at about 4 or about 12 weeks were put together. Findings and limits, study-wide: Variant regions that are unmutated are reportedly the target of nearly half of spike-specific TCRs. Spike-wide vaccine-associated CD4 TCRs dominated at 160-218 and 743-854.

Germline values: CDR1 MNHEY, CDR2 SMNVEV (reference sequence). The CDR3 spans 14 residues. Trimming removed 6 bases from V and 2 bases from J, with 14 bases in between. Comment on this clone: Antigen specificity is unknown.

Using immunoSEQ multiplex PCR, the repertoire was profiled, and TCRdb retains in-frame clones only, with some absent. The table shows approximately 120,000 clones, with around nine tenths occurring only once. Material: peripheral blood, obtained on day 0 of AZD1222 vaccination. V usage is TRBV27 and J usage is TRBJ2-7; D perhaps matches TRBD1 (6 bases). This receptor was obtained from an adult in good health. CDR3 loop: CASRSVQGPYEQYF. The CDR3 region has the DNA TGTGCCAGCAGGTCGGTTCAGGGGCCCTACGAGCAGTACTTC.